Listed here are 21 T cell receptor beta chains from one sample, sequenced in a study of OX40 agonist ivuxolimab in advanced cancers. Sequenced by immunoSEQ multiplex PCR; TCRdb stores in-frame clones only, minus some. The table lists fewer than 75,000 clones, more than 85% of them singletons, with less than 2.5% in the top ten. This sample comprised CD4+ or CD8+ T cells sorted from blood, obtained in a trial of the OX40 agonist ivuxolimab. The origin of the receptors is an adult with an advanced solid tumor such as melanoma, head and neck, liver or kidney cancer.

V usage is TRBV6-1 and J usage is TRBJ1-3; D gene unclear. Germline V CDR1 and CDR2: MNHNS, SASEGT. The CDR3 extends over 16 amino acids. V lost 3 bases and J 0 bases, leaving 12 bases between the germline ends. The CDR3: CASSEAFIGSGNTIYF. The CDR3 DNA follows: TGTGCCAGCAGTGAGGCGTTCATTGGCTCTGGAAACACCATATATTTT.

The chain combines TRBV7-9 with TRBJ2-1; TRBD2 aligns across 7 bases. V trimming: 5 bases; J trimming: 5 bases; junction bases outside the gene matches: 12. The CDR3 length is 16 residues. From germline, CDR1 is SEHNR and CDR2 FQNEAQ (reference sequence). Written as DNA, the CDR3 is TGTGCCAGCAGCGGCCCGCGACTAGCATTAGACAATGAGCAGTTCTTC. This sequence encodes CASSGPRLALDNEQFF. Together with reference TRBV7-9 and TRBJ2-1, the CDR3 gives the full variable domain: DTGVSQNPRHKITKRGQNVTFRCDPISEHNRLYWYRQTLGQGPEFLTYFQNEAQLEKSRLLSDRFSAERPKGSFSTLEIQRTEQGDSAMYLCASSGPRLALDNEQFFGPGTRLTVL.

The V call is TRBV2, the J call TRBJ2-7; D may be TRBD2 (6 bases). The V gene's germline CDR1 is SNHLY and CDR2 FYNNEI. The CDR3 is made up of 19 amino acids. Between the trimmed V and J ends, which lost 2 bases and 0 bases, there was a span of 23 bases. The CDR3 bases are TGTGCCAGCAGTGAAATACTCCAAACCCTCGGAGGGAGCTCCTACGAGCAGTACTTC. Translating it yields CASSEILQTLGGSSYEQYF.

CDR3 sequence (DNA): TGTGCCTGCGGGCGGCGGACGGTCCAAGAGACCCAGTACTTC. Protein product: CACGRRTVQETQYF. This chain joins TRBV2 and TRBJ2-5, with D possibly matching TRBD2 (5 bases). Trimming stripped 11 bases from V and 1 base from J, with 17 bases between. Looked up from germline, CDR1 is SNHLY and CDR2 is FYNNEI. The CDR3 runs 14 residues.

The V gene is TRBV4-1, the J gene TRBJ2-5, with 7 bases matching TRBD2. V was clipped by 2 bases and J by 2 bases; unmatched bases: 11. CDR3 length: 17 residues. The germline V gene has CDR1 MGHRA and CDR2 YSYEKL. The CDR3 DNA reads TGCGCCAGCAGCCAATCCCCGGGGGGAGCCGCACAAGAGACCCAGTACTTC. Amino acids: CASSQSPGGAAQETQYF.

The chain employs TRBV18 and TRBJ2-2, with TRBD1 matching 7 bases. CDR1 is KGHSH and CDR2 is LQKENI in the germline V gene. This CDR3 has 15 amino acids. Trimming removed 4 bases from V and 6 bases from J; junction bases left unmatched: 8. CDR3 amino acids: CASSQMTGWPGELFF. Here the CDR3 DNA reads TGTGCCAGCTCACAGATGACAGGGTGGCCCGGGGAGCTGTTTTTT.

The J gene is TRBJ2-7, the V gene TRBV10-1; D remains ambiguous. CDR1 is WNHNN and CDR2 is SYGVQD in the germline V gene (reference sequence). V was pared by 0 bases and J by 7 bases, with 10 bases between. This CDR3 spans 13 amino acids. For the CDR3, the DNA is TGCGCCAGCAGTGAGTCGGGCCAGGTGGAGCAGTACTTC. It codes for CASSESGQVEQYF.

A single count supports this clone. The chain links TRBV7-6 to TRBJ2-5; D not resolved. Germline-derived CDR1 and CDR2 are SGHVS and FNYEAQ. This CDR3 has 13 amino acids. V lost 5 bases to trimming and J lost 4 bases, with 11 bases between them. For the CDR3, the DNA is TGTGCCAGCAGCCCGGCTTCATTAGAGACCCAGTACTTC. This codes for CASSPASLETQYF.

The CDR3 sequence is CASSHPTPTDTQYF. The CDR3 nucleotides read TGCGCCAGCAGCCACCCCACCCCCACAGATACGCAGTATTTT. This chain uses TRBV4-1 with TRBJ2-3, with no clear D. CDR1 and CDR2 from the germline V gene are MGHRA and YSYEKL. Between the trimmed V and J ends, which lost 3 bases and 2 bases, there was a span of 9 bases. The CDR3 is 14 residues long.

J is TRBJ1-1 and V is TRBV6-6, with D maybe TRBD1 (6 bases). Trimming stripped 2 bases from V and 6 bases from J, with 13 bases between. From germline, CDR1 is MNHNY and CDR2 SVGAGI (reference sequence). The CDR3 is 14 residues long. CDR3 in amino acids: CASSYGRGYAEAFF. The DNA for the CDR3 is TGTGCCAGCAGTTACGGCAGGGGATACGCTGAAGCTTTCTTT.

The rearrangement links TRBV7-9 to TRBJ1-4; weak D call: TRBD1 (6 bases). CDR3 length: 14 residues. Per the germline V gene, CDR1 is SEHNR and CDR2 is FQNEAQ (reference sequence). Trimming removed 1 base at V and 3 bases at J, with 6 bases between. CDR3 residues: CASSLGTANEKLFF. The CDR3 DNA sequence: TGTGCCAGCAGCTTAGGGACAGCTAATGAAAAACTGTTTTTT.

V gene TRBV11-2 combines with J gene TRBJ2-3, with 7 bases matching TRBD1. This CDR3 has 15 amino acids. Per the germline V gene, CDR1 is SGHAT and CDR2 is FQNNGV. The trim removed 1 base at V and 2 bases at J, leaving 3 bases unmatched. CDR3: CASSLGGTVTDTQYF. The CDR3 bases are TGTGCCAGCAGCTTAGGAGGGACAGTCACAGATACGCAGTATTTT.

The CDR3 sequence is CASRRGGGTEAFF. The CDR3 DNA reads TGTGCCAGCAGACGGGGGGGAGGCACTGAAGCTTTCTTT. J is TRBJ1-1 and V is TRBV28; D is possibly TRBD1 (5 bases). The length of the CDR3 is 13 residues. The germline CDR1 and CDR2 sequences are MDHEN and SYDVKM. Deletions cut 6 bases from V and 4 bases from J, with 12 bases between.

The CDR3 loop is CASSLSSGQDYYGYTF. The CDR3 nucleotides are TGTGCCAGCAGTTTATCTAGCGGACAGGACTACTATGGCTACACCTTC. The chain links TRBV28 to TRBJ1-2; 7 nucleotides line up with TRBD1. The V gene's germline CDR1 is MDHEN and CDR2 SYDVKM. This CDR3 has 16 residues. V gave up 1 base and J gave up 3 bases; unmatched junction bases: 8.

V gene TRBV9 combines with J gene TRBJ2-5; 7 bases line up with TRBD2. Germline CDR1 reads SGDLS; CDR2 reads YYNGEE. Unmatched junction bases numbered 4, after V lost 0 bases and J lost 5 bases. CDR3 length: 14 amino acids. In DNA, the CDR3 is TGTGCCAGCAGCGTAGATCCCGGGGGGGAGACCCAGTACTTC. Translation gives CASSVDPGGETQYF.

The chain combines TRBV10-2 with TRBJ1-2; D is unresolved. The germline V gene encodes CDR1 WSHSY and CDR2 SAAADI. CDR3 size: 12 residues. Trimming took off 5 bases at V and 1 base at J, with 5 bases between the two ends. The CDR3: CASSPNNYGYTF. DNA of the CDR3: TGCGCCAGCAGTCCCAATAACTATGGCTACACCTTC.

This clone was seen just once. The chain carries TRBV5-1 and TRBJ2-3; 7 bases align to TRBD2. This CDR3 is 16 amino acids long. J lost 0 bases, V lost 4 bases, and 8 bases had no gene match. Germline V gene sequence: CDR1 SGHRS, CDR2 YFSETQ. CDR3 in amino acids: CASSLPSGGSTDTQYF. The CDR3 DNA reads TGCGCCAGCAGCCTCCCCTCGGGAGGTAGCACAGATACGCAGTATTTT.

The chain joins TRBV4-1 to TRBJ2-3; TRBD1 matches 7 bases. V trimming: 6 bases; J trimming: 4 bases; junction bases outside the gene matches: 13. The CDR3 consists of 16 residues. Germline V gives CDR1 MGHRA, CDR2 YSYEKL. The CDR3 nucleotides read TGCGCCAGCAGTCGCGTACCGGGACAGAAAGCAGATACGCAGTATTTT. Its translation: CASSRVPGQKADTQYF.

This clone was detected only once. The V call is TRBV30, the J call TRBJ2-5; D perhaps matches TRBD1 (6 bases). CDR1 is GTSNPN and CDR2 is SVGIG in the germline V gene (reference sequence). The germline V and J ends were trimmed by 8 bases and 5 bases, with 12 bases remaining between them. The CDR3 is made up of 11 amino acids. The CDR3 DNA is TGTGCCGGAACAGGGTGGGAGACCCAGTACTTC. Residues: CAGTGWETQYF.

Points on this clone: A read error may account for a junction end that differs from germline. The rearrangement joins TRBV28 to TRBJ2-7; TRBD1 matches 8 bases. Germline CDR1 and CDR2: MDHEN and SYDVKM. The CDR3 has 12 residues. In DNA, the CDR3 is TGTGCCAGCAGTTCCGTAGGACAGGGAATGAACTTC. Amino acids: CASSSVGQGMNF.

The chain employs TRBV18 and TRBJ2-3, with D perhaps matching TRBD2 (5 bases). The germline V gene has CDR1 KGHSH and CDR2 LQKENI. The CDR3 is 17 amino acids. V lost 0 bases to trimming and J lost 2 bases, with 15 bases between them. Here the CDR3 reads CASSPPSLAESTDTQYF. The CDR3 nucleotides read TGTGCCAGCTCACCACCATCCCTAGCAGAATCCACAGATACGCAGTATTTT.